This T cell receptor beta chain was recovered during a study of blood T cell repertoires in COVID-19. Study-wide background: Whether acute or convalescent, the COVID-19 samples came from the United States, Italy and Spain.

Individuals drawn from 24 US areas were roughly 18 to 95 years old. Two consecutive negative NP/OP PCR tests, clearance, or resolved symptoms defined Cohort 3 recovery. This CDR3 is 15 amino acids long. CDR1 and CDR2 from the germline V gene are SGHDT and YYEEEE. V was trimmed by 2 bases and J by 5 bases, leaving 14 bases between them. Some clones are missing from TCRdb's copy, which holds only in-frame ones; the method was immunoSEQ multiplex PCR. The sample lists about 160,000 clones, around nine tenths occurring once. Input material: PBMCs or T cells enriched from blood (not recorded which). V and J are TRBV5-6 and TRBJ1-5; weak D call: TRBD1 (6 bases). The TCR sequence derives from a woman aged 50 to 60 who had recovered from COVID-19. CDR3 residues: CASSFQGSIDQPQHF. The CDR3 DNA reads as TGTGCCAGCAGCTTTCAGGGGTCAATCGATCAGCCCCAGCATTTT.